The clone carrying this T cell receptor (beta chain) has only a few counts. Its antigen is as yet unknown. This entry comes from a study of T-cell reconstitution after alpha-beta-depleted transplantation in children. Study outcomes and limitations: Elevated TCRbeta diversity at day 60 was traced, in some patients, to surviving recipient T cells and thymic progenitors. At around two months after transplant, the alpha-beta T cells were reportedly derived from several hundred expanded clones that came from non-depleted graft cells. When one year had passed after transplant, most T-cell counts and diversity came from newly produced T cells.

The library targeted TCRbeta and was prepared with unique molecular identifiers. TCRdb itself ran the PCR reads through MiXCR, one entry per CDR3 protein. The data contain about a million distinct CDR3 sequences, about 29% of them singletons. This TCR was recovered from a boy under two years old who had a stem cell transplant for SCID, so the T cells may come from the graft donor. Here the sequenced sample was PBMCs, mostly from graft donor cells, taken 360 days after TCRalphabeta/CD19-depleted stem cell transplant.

The CDR3 protein is CASTAQGALRTGELFF. The CDR3 DNA is TGTGCCAGCACCGCCCAGGGGGCTCTGAGGACCGGGGAGCTGTTTTTT. This chain connects TRBV12-3 or TRBV12-4 to TRBJ2-2, with 8 bases identical to TRBD1. The CDR3 is 16 residues long. Germline trimming cut 7 bases from V and 5 bases from J; bases unmatched to any gene: 12.